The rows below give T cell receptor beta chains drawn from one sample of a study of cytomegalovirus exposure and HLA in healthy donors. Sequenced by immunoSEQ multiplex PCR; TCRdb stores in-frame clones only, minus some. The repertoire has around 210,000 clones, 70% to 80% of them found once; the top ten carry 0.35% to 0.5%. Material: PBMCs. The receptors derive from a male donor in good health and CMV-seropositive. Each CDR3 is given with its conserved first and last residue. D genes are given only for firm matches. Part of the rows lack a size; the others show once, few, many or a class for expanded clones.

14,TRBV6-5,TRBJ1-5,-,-,CASSRAGGGQPQHF,TGTGCCAGCAGCCGGGCCGGGGGGGGACAGCCCCAGCATTTT
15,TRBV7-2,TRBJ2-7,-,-,CASTIGGVSSYEQYF,TGTGCCAGCACTATAGGGGGGGTCAGCTCCTACGAGCAGTACTTC
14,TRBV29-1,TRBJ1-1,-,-,CSVGAGLKNTEAFF,TGCAGCGTTGGGGCAGGCCTCAAGAACACTGAAGCTTTCTTT
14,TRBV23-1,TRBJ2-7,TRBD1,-,CASSPRTGGYEQYF,TGCGCCAGCAGTCCCAGGACAGGGGGCTACGAGCAGTACTTC
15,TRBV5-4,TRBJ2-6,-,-,CASSPYPREANVLTF,TGTGCCAGCAGCCCATATCCCCGAGAGGCCAACGTCCTGACTTTC
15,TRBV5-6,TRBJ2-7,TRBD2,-,CASSLAPAGGYEQYF,TGTGCCAGCAGCTTGGCACCCGCGGGAGGCTACGAGCAGTACTTC
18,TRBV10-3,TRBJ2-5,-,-,CAISDPSRDTRYQETQYF,TGTGCCATCAGTGATCCTTCTCGGGACACTCGGTACCAAGAGACCCAGTACTTC
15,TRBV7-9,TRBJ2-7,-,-,CASSLGRQLAYEQYF,TGTGCCAGCAGCTTAGGGCGACAGCTAGCCTACGAGCAGTACTTC
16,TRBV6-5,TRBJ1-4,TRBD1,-,CASSYSRTGDLEKLFF,TGTGCCAGCAGTTACTCTCGGACAGGGGACTTGGAAAAACTGTTTTTT
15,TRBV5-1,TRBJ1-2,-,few,CASSLEGESFYGYTF,TGCGCCAGCAGCTTGGAGGGGGAAAGCTTCTATGGCTACACCTTC
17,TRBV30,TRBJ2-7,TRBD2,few,CAWSPSGSLFRDYEQYF,TGTGCCTGGAGTCCTAGCGGGAGTCTCTTTCGGGACTACGAGCAGTACTTC
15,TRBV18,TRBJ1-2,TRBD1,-,CASSPPGTGGLGYTF,TGTGCCAGCTCACCACCGGGGACAGGGGGCCTCGGCTACACCTTC
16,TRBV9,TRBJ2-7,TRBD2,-,CASSASLLAEYYEQYF,TGTGCCAGCAGCGCCTCCTTACTAGCGGAATACTACGAGCAGTACTTC
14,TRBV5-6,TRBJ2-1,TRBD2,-,CASGFASGGFEQFF,TGTGCCAGCGGATTCGCTAGCGGGGGATTTGAGCAGTTCTTC
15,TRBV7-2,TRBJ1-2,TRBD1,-,CASSLEGQGAYGYTF,TGTGCCAGCAGCTTGGAAGGACAGGGGGCCTATGGCTACACCTTC
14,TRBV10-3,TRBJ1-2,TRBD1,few,CAIRVQGVSYGYTF,TGTGCCATCAGGGTACAGGGGGTGAGCTATGGCTACACCTTC
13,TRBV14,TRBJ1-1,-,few,CASSQNRDTEAFF,TGTGCCAGCAGCCAAAATCGGGACACTGAAGCTTTCTTT
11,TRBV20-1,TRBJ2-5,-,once,CSAGGQETQYF,TGCAGTGCAGGAGGACAAGAGACCCAGTACTTC
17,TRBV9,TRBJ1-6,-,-,CASSAPGEGSYNSPLHF,TGTGCCAGCAGCGCCCCAGGGGAGGGCTCCTATAATTCACCCCTCCACTTT
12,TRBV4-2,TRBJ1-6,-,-,CASDNSGAPLHF,TGTGCCAGCGACAACAGCGGGGCCCCCCTCCACTTT
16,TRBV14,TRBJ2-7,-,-,CASSQGGRVWLDEQYF,TGTGCCAGCAGCCAAGGAGGGCGGGTATGGTTGGACGAGCAGTACTTC
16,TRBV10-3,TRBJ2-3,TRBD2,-,CAMNSGGTSNADTQYF,TGTGCCATGAACTCGGGGGGGACTAGTAACGCAGATACGCAGTATTTT
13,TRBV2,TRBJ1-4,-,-,CASNTGGNEKLFF,TGTGCCAGCAATACGGGGGGGAATGAAAAACTGTTTTTT
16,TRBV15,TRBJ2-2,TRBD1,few,CATSRVEQGVAGELFF,TGTGCCACCAGCAGAGTAGAACAGGGGGTGGCCGGGGAGCTGTTTTTT
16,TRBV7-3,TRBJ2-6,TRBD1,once,CASSWTGGSGANVLTF,TGTGCCAGCAGCTGGACAGGGGGCTCTGGGGCCAACGTCCTGACTTTC
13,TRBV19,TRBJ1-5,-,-,CASSITGIQPQHF,TGTGCCAGTAGCATTACAGGGATTCAGCCCCAGCATTTT
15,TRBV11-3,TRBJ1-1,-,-,CASSLDPGDDTEAFF,TGTGCCAGCAGCTTAGACCCAGGGGACGACACTGAAGCTTTCTTT
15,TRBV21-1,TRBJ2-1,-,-,CASSKGTSGGNEQFF,TGTGCCAGCAGCAAGGGGACTAGCGGAGGGAATGAGCAGTTCTTC
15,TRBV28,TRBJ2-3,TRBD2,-,CASYSLAGGFNTQYF,TGTGCCAGTTACTCGCTAGCGGGGGGGTTTAATACGCAGTATTTT
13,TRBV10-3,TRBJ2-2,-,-,CAITSVDAGELFF,TGTGCCATCACGTCAGTCGATGCCGGGGAGCTGTTTTTT
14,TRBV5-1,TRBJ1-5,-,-,CASSLDSNNQPQHF,TGCGCCAGCAGCTTGGACAGCAACAATCAGCCCCAGCATTTT
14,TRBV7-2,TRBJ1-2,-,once,CASSRGALGYGYTF,TGTGCCAGCAGTCGCGGGGCGTTGGGCTATGGCTACACCTTC
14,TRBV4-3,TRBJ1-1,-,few,CASSQSMVNTEAFF,TGCGCCAGCAGCCAATCTATGGTGAACACTGAAGCTTTCTTT
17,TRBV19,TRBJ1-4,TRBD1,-,CASSTTGGGQGEEKLFF,TGTGCCAGTAGTACCACCGGAGGAGGACAGGGGGAAGAAAAACTGTTTTTT
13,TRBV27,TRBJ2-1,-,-,CASSLSPYNEQFF,TGTGCCAGCAGTTTATCCCCTTACAATGAGCAGTTCTTC
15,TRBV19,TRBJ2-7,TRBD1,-,CASATRGQGHYEQYF,TGTGCCAGCGCTACCAGGGGACAGGGCCACTACGAGCAGTACTTC
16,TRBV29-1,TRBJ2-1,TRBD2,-,CSGITGLAGDYNEQFF,TGCAGCGGCATCACGGGACTAGCGGGAGACTACAATGAGCAGTTCTTC
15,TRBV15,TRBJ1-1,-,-,CATSRGGGARGEAFF,TGTGCCACCAGCAGAGGAGGGGGGGCGAGGGGTGAAGCTTTCTTT